This TCR beta chain was retrieved from a study of blood T cell repertoires in COVID-19. At the level of the study: T cells, B-cell-depleted T cells, or PBMCs provided the cDNA or gDNA that served as material.

Germline values: CDR1 WNHNN, CDR2 SYGVQD (reference sequence). Trimming left V 5 bases short and J 4 bases short, with 17 bases between. There are 15 residues in the CDR3. Under the authors' procedure: Nucleated cell counts were estimated from reference gene primer amplification. Only in-frame clones appear in the TCRdb table, and some are missing; sequencing was by immunoSEQ multiplex PCR. The D gene and trimming were derived from the DNA, and the V and J assignments and clone size from that table. This sample yields about 370,000 clones, of which more than 75% are seen a single time; more than 9% belongs to the top ten.

The sequence was collected from a woman aged 25 to 45 with COVID-19, enrolled during active disease. The sequencing sample was made of peripheral blood. The V gene is TRBV10-1, the J gene TRBJ2-5; tentatively, D is TRBD2 (6 bases). The CDR3 is CASSLNTGSGETQYF. The CDR3 DNA reads TGCGCCAGCAGTTTAAACACCGGGAGCGGAGAGACCCAGTACTTC.